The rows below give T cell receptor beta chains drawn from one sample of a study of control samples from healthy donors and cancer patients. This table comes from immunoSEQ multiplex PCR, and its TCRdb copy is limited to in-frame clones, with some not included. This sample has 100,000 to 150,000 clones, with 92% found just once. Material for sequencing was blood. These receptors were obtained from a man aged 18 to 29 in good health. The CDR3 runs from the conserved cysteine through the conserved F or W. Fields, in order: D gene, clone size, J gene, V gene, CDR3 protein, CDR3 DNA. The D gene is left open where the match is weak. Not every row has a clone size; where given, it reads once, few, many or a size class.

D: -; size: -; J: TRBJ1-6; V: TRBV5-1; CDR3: CASRIGSGDSPLHF; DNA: TGCGCCAGCAGAATAGGGTCCGGAGATTCACCCCTCCACTTT
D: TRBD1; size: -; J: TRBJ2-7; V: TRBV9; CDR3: CASSVSGTGAYEQYF; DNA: TGTGCCAGCAGCGTATCCGGGACAGGGGCCTACGAGCAGTACTTC
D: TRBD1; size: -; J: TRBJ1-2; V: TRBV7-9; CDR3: CASSLGAGGNNYGYTF; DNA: TGTGCCAGCAGCTTAGGGGCAGGGGGCAACAACTATGGCTACACCTTC
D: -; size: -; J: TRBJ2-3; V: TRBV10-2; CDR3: CASSEVSSTDTQYF; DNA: TGCGCCAGCAGTGAAGTTTCTAGCACAGATACGCAGTATTTT
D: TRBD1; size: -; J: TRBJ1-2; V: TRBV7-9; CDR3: CASSPEPGQGLNGYTF; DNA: TGTGCCAGCAGCCCGGAGCCGGGACAGGGCCTTAATGGCTACACCTTC
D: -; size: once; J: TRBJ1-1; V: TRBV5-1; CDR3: CASSLAQTNTEAFF; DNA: TGCGCCAGCAGCTTGGCACAGACGAACACTGAAGCTTTCTTT
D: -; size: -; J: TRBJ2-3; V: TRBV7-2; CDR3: CASRSAGTDTQYF; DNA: TGTGCCAGCAGGTCGGCCGGCACAGATACGCAGTATTTT
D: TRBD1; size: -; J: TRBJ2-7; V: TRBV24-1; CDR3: CATSDCLQGGMNEQYF; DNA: TGTGCCACCAGTGATTGCCTACAGGGGGGTATGAACGAGCAGTACTTC
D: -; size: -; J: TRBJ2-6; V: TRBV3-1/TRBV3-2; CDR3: CASSQGSGANVLTF; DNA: TGTGCCAGCAGCCAAGGCTCTGGGGCCAACGTCCTGACTTTC
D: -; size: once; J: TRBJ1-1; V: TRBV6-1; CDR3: CASRKGFRNTEAFF; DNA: TGTGCCAGCAGAAAGGGTTTCCGGAACACTGAAGCTTTCTTT
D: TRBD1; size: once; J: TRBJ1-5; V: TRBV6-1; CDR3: CASSEEQGGSQPQHF; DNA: TGTGCCAGCAGTGAAGAGCAGGGGGGGAGCCAGCCCCAGCATTTT
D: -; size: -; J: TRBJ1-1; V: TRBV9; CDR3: CASSVYGENTEAFF; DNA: TGTGCCAGCAGCGTTTACGGAGAGAACACTGAAGCTTTCTTT
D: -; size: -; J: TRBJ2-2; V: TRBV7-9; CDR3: CASTVDRNTGELFF; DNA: TGTGCCAGCACCGTGGACAGAAACACCGGGGAGCTGTTTTTT
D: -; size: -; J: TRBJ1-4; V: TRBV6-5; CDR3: CASSYSGTENEKLFF; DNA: TGTGCCAGCAGTTACTCGGGGACGGAGAATGAAAAACTGTTTTTT
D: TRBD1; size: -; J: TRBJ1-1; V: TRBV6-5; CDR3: CASNRGTEAFF; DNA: TGTGCCAGCAACAGGGGAACTGAAGCTTTCTTT
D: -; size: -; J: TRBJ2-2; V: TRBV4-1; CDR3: CASSQTSGDTGELFF; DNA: TGCGCCAGCAGCCAAACCAGCGGAGACACCGGGGAGCTGTTTTTT
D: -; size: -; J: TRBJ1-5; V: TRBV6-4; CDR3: CASSGQEGQPQHF; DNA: TGTGCCAGCAGTGGACAGGAGGGCCAGCCCCAGCATTTT
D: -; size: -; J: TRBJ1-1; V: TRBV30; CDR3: CAWSRALWYTEAFF; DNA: TGTGCCTGGAGTCGGGCCCTGTGGTACACTGAAGCTTTCTTT
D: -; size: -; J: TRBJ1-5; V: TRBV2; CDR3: CASRKNRDSNQPQHF; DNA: TGTGCCAGCAGAAAAAACAGGGATAGCAATCAGCCCCAGCATTTT
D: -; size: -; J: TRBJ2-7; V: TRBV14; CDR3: CASSSVGRTLREQYF; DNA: TGTGCCAGCAGCTCGGTGGGCAGGACGTTGAGGGAGCAGTACTTC
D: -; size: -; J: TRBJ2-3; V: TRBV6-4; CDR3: CASSVGYSSTDTQYF; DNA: TGTGCCAGCAGTGTTGGGTACTCTAGCACAGATACGCAGTATTTT
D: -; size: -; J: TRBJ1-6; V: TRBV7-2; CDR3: CASSPSGAPLHF; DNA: TGTGCCAGCAGTCCTTCTGGGGCACCCCTCCACTTT
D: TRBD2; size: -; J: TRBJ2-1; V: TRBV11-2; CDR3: CASSLSVRGGGFDEQFF; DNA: TGTGCCAGCAGCTTATCTGTGCGGGGGGGTGGTTTCGATGAGCAGTTCTTC
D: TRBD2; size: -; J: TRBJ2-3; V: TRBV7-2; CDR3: CASSSGLAGPSVHDTQYF; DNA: TGTGCCAGCAGCTCAGGACTAGCGGGCCCGTCGGTTCATGATACGCAGTATTTT
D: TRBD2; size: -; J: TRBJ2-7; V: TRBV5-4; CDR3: CASSLRLAGELYSYEQYF; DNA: TGTGCCAGCAGCTTGCGGCTAGCGGGGGAACTCTACTCCTACGAGCAGTACTTC
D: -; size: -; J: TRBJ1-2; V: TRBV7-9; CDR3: CASSSQGIDGYTF; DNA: TGTGCCAGCAGCTCTCAGGGGATCGACGGCTACACCTTC
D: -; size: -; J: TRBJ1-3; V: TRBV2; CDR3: CALRGSGNTIYF; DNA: TGTGCCCTCAGGGGCTCTGGAAACACCATATATTTT
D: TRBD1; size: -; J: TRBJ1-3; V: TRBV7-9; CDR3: CASRQGVGNTIYF; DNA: TGTGCCAGCAGACAGGGGGTCGGAAACACCATATATTTT
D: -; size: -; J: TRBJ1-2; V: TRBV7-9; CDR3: CASSLGGEPNYGYTF; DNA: TGTGCCAGCAGCTTAGGAGGTGAGCCTAACTATGGCTACACCTTC
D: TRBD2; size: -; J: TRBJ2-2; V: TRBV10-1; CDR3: CASSDPTGTSGNTGELFF; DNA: TGCGCCAGCAGTGATCCAACCGGGACTAGCGGGAACACCGGGGAGCTGTTTTTT
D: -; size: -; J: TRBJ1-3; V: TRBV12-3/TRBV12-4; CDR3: CASSFNSGNTIYF; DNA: TGTGCCAGCAGTTTTAACTCTGGAAACACCATATATTTT
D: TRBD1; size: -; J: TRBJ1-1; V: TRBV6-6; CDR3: CASQQGAGAFF; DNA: TGTGCCAGTCAACAGGGGGCGGGTGCTTTCTTT
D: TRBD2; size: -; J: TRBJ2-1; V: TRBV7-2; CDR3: CASSLRASGVYNEQFF; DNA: TGTGCCAGCAGCCTCCGGGCTAGCGGGGTATACAATGAGCAGTTCTTC